This T cell receptor (beta chain) was sequenced in a study of cytomegalovirus exposure and HLA in healthy donors. PCR was performed using 60 Vbeta and 13 Jbeta primers. Using immunoSEQ multiplex PCR, the repertoire was profiled, and TCRdb retains in-frame clones only, with some absent. Its table lists roughly 120,000 clones. This sequence originates from a man aged 40-50 years in good health and CMV-seronegative. Input material: PBMCs.

The CDR3 coding sequence is TGTGCCAGCAGCCGAGGGGGTACCGCTAGCGGCCTCTGGGGGGATGAGCAGTTCTTC. This gives the protein CASSRGGTASGLWGDEQFF. J is TRBJ2-1 and V is TRBV11-3; a possible D gene is TRBD2 (7 bases). The V end lost 5 bases, the J end lost 8 bases, and 31 bases lay between the germline ends. CDR3 length equals 19 residues. Germline V CDR1 and CDR2: SGHNT, YENEEA.